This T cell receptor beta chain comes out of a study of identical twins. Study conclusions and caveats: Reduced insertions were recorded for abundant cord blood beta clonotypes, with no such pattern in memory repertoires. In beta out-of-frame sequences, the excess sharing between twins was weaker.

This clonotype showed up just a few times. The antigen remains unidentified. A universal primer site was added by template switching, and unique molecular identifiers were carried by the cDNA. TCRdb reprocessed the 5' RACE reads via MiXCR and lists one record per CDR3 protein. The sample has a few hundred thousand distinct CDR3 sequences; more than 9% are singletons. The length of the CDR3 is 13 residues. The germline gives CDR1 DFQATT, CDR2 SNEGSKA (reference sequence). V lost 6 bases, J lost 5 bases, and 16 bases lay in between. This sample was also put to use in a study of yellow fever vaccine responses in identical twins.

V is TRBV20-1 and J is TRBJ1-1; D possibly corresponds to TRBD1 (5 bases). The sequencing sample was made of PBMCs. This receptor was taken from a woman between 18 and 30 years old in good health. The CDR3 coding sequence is TGCAGTGCGAGACGAGGGGCGTATACTGAAGCTTTCTTT. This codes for CSARRGAYTEAFF.